This paragraph covers one T cell receptor (beta chain) sequence. Germline-derived CDR1 and CDR2 are SNHLY and FYNNEI. Trimming removed 6 bases at V and 5 bases at J, with 19 bases between. The CDR3 has 15 residues. The sample originates from a study of OX40 agonist ivuxolimab in advanced cancers. Libraries were prepared by immunoSEQ multiplex PCR; TCRdb keeps only in-frame clonotypes and omits some of them. The table records roughly 24,000 clones, 60% to 80% of them present only once. The source of this sequence is an adult with an advanced solid tumor such as melanoma, head and neck, liver or kidney cancer. This specimen was CD4+ or CD8+ T cells sorted from blood, taken in a trial of the OX40 agonist ivuxolimab. This chain uses TRBV2 with TRBJ1-1; D might be TRBD1 (6 bases). CDR3 in amino acids: CASRGPTGLRTEAFF. CDR3 DNA sequence: TGTGCCAGCAGGGGCCCAACAGGGTTACGTACTGAAGCTTTCTTT. The entire variable domain, with the rest obtained from reference TRBV2 and TRBJ1-1, is as follows: EPEVTQTPSHQVTQMGQEVILRCVPISNHLYFYWYRQILGQKVEFLVSFYNNEISEKSEIFDDQFSVERPDGSNFTLKIRSTKLEDSAMYFCASRGPTGLRTEAFFGQGTRLTVV.